A selection of T cell receptor beta chains follows, all from one sample in a study of Ad26.COV2.S vaccination and SARS-CoV-2 variants. Only in-frame clones appear in the TCRdb table, and some are missing; sequencing was by immunoSEQ multiplex PCR. The top ten clones hold around 3.7% of a sample with roughly 350,000 clones, roughly 87% of them seen once. The starting material was peripheral blood, obtained in a trial of Ad26.COV2.S vaccine versus placebo. The receptors stem from a person between 18 and 65 years old who received the Ad26.COV2.S COVID-19 vaccine or a placebo. Both conserved end residues are part of each CDR3. A D gene is named only where the DNA matches it firmly. Some rows have no size entry. The others give once, few or many, or a class for an expanded clone.

CDR3nt: TGTGCCAGCTCGGGGAGCTCCTATAATTCACCCCTCCACTTT
CDR3aa: CASSGSSYNSPLHF
d_gene: NA
abundance: NA
j_gene: TRBJ1-6
len: 14
v_gene: TRBV6-5

CDR3nt: TGTGCCAGCAGCCAGTTGACAGCGAAAACAACTAATGAAAAACTGTTTTTT
CDR3aa: CASSQLTAKTTNEKLFF
d_gene: NA
abundance: NA
j_gene: TRBJ1-4
len: 17
v_gene: TRBV4-2

CDR3nt: TGTGCCAGCAGCTTGAAGGAGGGGACAGCCTACACCGGGGAGCTGTTTTTT
CDR3aa: CASSLKEGTAYTGELFF
d_gene: NA
abundance: NA
j_gene: TRBJ2-2
len: 17
v_gene: TRBV5-8

CDR3nt: TGTGCCAGCAGTTACCGCGGGACTAGCGGATACAATGAGCAGTTCTTC
CDR3aa: CASSYRGTSGYNEQFF
d_gene: TRBD2
abundance: NA
j_gene: TRBJ2-1
len: 16
v_gene: TRBV6-5

CDR3nt: TGTGCCAGCAGCAATGGACAGGGGGCTGGTGAGCAGTTCTTC
CDR3aa: CASSNGQGAGEQFF
d_gene: TRBD1
abundance: NA
j_gene: TRBJ2-1
len: 14
v_gene: TRBV11-2

CDR3nt: TGTGCCAGCAGCCAATCCCTAGCGGGGGGGCCTCCAGATACGCAGTATTTT
CDR3aa: CASSQSLAGGPPDTQYF
d_gene: TRBD2
abundance: NA
j_gene: TRBJ2-3
len: 17
v_gene: TRBV3-1/TRBV3-2

CDR3nt: TGTGCCAGCAGCGTAGTGGGCTACAATGAGCAGTTCTTC
CDR3aa: CASSVVGYNEQFF
d_gene: NA
abundance: NA
j_gene: TRBJ2-1
len: 13
v_gene: TRBV9

CDR3nt: TGTGCCAGCAGTCCTGCGGCAGCTCTATCTGGCTACACCTTC
CDR3aa: CASSPAAALSGYTF
d_gene: NA
abundance: NA
j_gene: TRBJ1-2
len: 14
v_gene: TRBV27

CDR3nt: TGCAGCGTTCTGGGACAGGGGAATGAAAAACTGTTTTTT
CDR3aa: CSVLGQGNEKLFF
d_gene: TRBD1
abundance: NA
j_gene: TRBJ1-4
len: 13
v_gene: TRBV29-1

CDR3nt: TGTGCCAGCACCGCCGTCAACAGGGAGTTCGATGGCTACACCTTC
CDR3aa: CASTAVNREFDGYTF
d_gene: NA
abundance: NA
j_gene: TRBJ1-2
len: 15
v_gene: TRBV7-9

CDR3nt: TGTGCCACTTCGAAGGTTGGCCAGGGGATCTACGAGCAGTACTTC
CDR3aa: CATSKVGQGIYEQYF
d_gene: NA
abundance: NA
j_gene: TRBJ2-7
len: 15
v_gene: TRBV19

CDR3nt: TGTGCCAGCAGTTCTACAGGGTACGGCACAGATACGCAGTATTTT
CDR3aa: CASSSTGYGTDTQYF
d_gene: NA
abundance: once
j_gene: TRBJ2-3
len: 15
v_gene: TRBV6-5

CDR3nt: TGTGCCAGCAGTTTCGACAGTATCGAAGCTTTCTTT
CDR3aa: CASSFDSIEAFF
d_gene: NA
abundance: NA
j_gene: TRBJ1-1
len: 12
v_gene: TRBV12-3/TRBV12-4

CDR3nt: TGTGCCACCAGTGACCCCGGACTAGCGAATGAGCAGTTCTTC
CDR3aa: CATSDPGLANEQFF
d_gene: TRBD2
abundance: NA
j_gene: TRBJ2-1
len: 14
v_gene: TRBV24-1